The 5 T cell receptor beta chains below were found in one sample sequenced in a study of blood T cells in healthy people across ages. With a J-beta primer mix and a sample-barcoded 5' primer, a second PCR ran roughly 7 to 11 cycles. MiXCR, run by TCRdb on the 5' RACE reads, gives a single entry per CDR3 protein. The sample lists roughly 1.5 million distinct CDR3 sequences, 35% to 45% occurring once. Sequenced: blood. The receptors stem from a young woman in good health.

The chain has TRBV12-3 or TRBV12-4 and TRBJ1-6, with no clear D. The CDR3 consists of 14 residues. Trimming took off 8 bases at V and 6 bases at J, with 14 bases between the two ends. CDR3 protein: CASGELTSNSPLHF. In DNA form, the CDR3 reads TGTGCCAGCGGGGAGCTAACTAGTAATTCACCCCTCCACTTT.

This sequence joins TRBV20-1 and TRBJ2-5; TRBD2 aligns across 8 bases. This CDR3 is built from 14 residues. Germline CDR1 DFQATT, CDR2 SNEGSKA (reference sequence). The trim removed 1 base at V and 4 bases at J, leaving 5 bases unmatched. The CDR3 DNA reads TGCAGTGCTAGAGGCGGGAGGCACATAGAGACCCAGTACTTC. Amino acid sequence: CSARGGRHIETQYF.

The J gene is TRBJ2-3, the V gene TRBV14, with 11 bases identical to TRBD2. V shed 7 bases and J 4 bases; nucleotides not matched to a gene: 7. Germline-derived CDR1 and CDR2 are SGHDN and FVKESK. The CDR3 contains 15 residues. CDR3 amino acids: CASKTSGIFADTQYF. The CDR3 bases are TGTGCCAGCAAGACTAGCGGGATCTTCGCAGATACGCAGTATTTT.

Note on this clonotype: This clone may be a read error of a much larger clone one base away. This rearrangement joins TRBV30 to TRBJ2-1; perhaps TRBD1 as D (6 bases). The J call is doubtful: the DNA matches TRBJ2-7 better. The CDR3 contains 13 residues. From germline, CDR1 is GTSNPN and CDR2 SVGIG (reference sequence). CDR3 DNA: TGTGCCTGGAGTGTAGGGGGATACAATGAGCAGTACTTC. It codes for CAWSVGGYNEQYF.

The CDR3 spells CASSTFTGTEGYTF. The DNA for the CDR3 is TGTGCCAGCAGCACATTTACAGGGACAGAGGGCTACACCTTC. The chain combines TRBV7-2 with TRBJ1-2; 7 nucleotides line up with TRBD1. This CDR3 comprises 14 residues. V shed 5 bases and J 8 bases; nucleotides not matched to a gene: 11. The germline V gene has CDR1 SGHTA and CDR2 FQGNSA.